This T cell receptor (beta chain) originates from a study of blood T cells in healthy people across ages. Regarding this clonotype: As yet, its antigen is unknown.

Overall study results and limits: Naive and antigen-experienced cells were not separated, limiting conclusive comparison. The study regarded diversity estimates from one million T cells as underestimates.

The CDR3 runs to 17 residues. CDR1 and CDR2 (germline): MGHRA, YSYEKL. The V gene lost 1 base and the J gene lost 0 bases, with 14 bases spanning the gap. Through a sample-barcoded 5' primer and a J-beta primer mix, a second PCR was run for 7 to 11 cycles. Via MiXCR, TCRdb re-called the 5' RACE reads, giving one row per CDR3 protein. The profile shows about 1,400,000 distinct CDR3 sequences, around 59% of them singletons. Every donor gave 7.5 to 10 milliliters of peripheral blood. Samples each had at least 5.5 micrograms of total RNA extracted. The chain carries TRBV4-1 and TRBJ2-3; D could derive from TRBD1 or TRBD2 (5 bases each). The sequenced material came from blood. This TCR came from a man aged 18 to 29 in good health. CDR3 residues: CASSQVEGIISTDTQYF. In nucleotides, the CDR3 is TGCGCCAGCAGCCAAGTTGAGGGGATTATTAGCACAGATACGCAGTATTTT.